This T cell receptor (beta chain) was observed in a study of spatial heterogeneity in lung cancer (dated by TCRdb to between 2017 and 2020). Describing the broader study: Beta-chain transcripts were consistently detected in greater numbers than alpha-chain transcripts, which likely reflected higher beta-chain transcript abundance. TCR alpha and beta repertoires were quantitatively compared across multiple tumor regions, matched nontumor lung and blood in non-small cell lung cancer. Nonsynonymous mutation counts, determined by whole-exome sequencing of tumor tissue, were related to features of the TCR repertoire. In the raw uncorrected reads, each unique combination of TCR and UMI appeared more than ten times on average. At surgery, both alpha and beta chains were TCR-sequenced in around 240 tumor regions, some 64 matched nontumor lung samples and 50 to 60 PBMC samples. TCR transcript counts in tumor regions correlated strongly with a T cell transcriptional module score from matched bulk RNA-seq.

Within its sample, this clonotype is hyperexpanded (1% or more). Its target antigen remains unknown. Per-nucleotide qualities are absent, and no much larger clonotype sits a single base away. From the germline V gene, CDR1 is MDHEN and CDR2 is SYDVKM. The CDR3 has 16 amino acids, counting the end cysteine and phenylalanine. Kept here is only the CDR3 DNA, which spans 48 bases and is read in frame from base 1. V is shortened by 6 bases, J by 1 base, and the region joining them spans 16 bases. The time point label here, explained by the study, means: sample taken at primary tumor resection. Samples were obtained from about 69 patients with early-stage, untreated non-small cell lung cancer from the lung TRACERx cohort. Without any cell sorting, TCR sequencing was performed on whole RNA extracted either from tumor and nontumor lung tissue or from cryopreserved PBMC samples. Only patients for whom sufficient RNA was available from at least two tumor regions were selected for TCR sequencing. Before being selected, tumor and adjacent nontumor lung specimens were reviewed by a lung pathologist.

The study at large found these results: A correlation was observed between the number of expanded intratumoral alpha and beta TCRs and the tumor nonsynonymous mutation count. Counts of ubiquitous and regional expanded TCRs correlated with counts of ubiquitous and regional nonsynonymous mutations, respectively. Confirming at a functional level the hypothesis that regional TCRs recognize regional mutations was considered to require additional single-cell paired TCR alpha and beta sequencing. TCR-seq coverage of tumor T cells was estimated to be only approximately 7% for alpha chains and more than 11% for beta chains.

The method behind the library was 5' RACE. The sequencing machine was a NextSeq 500. In the TCR library protocol, a unique molecular identifier was attached to each TCR cDNA molecule so that PCR and sequencing errors could be corrected. The published analysis was carried out like this. TCR identification, UMI-based error correction and CDR3 extraction were all carried out with Decombinator tools. Expanded TCRs were defined as those above a frequency of 2 per 1,000, corresponding to the top 1% of the tumor frequency distribution. Expanded tumor TCRs were classed as regional if statistically deemed absent (corrected P<0.05) from at least one tumor region, otherwise ubiquitous. Each repertoire was subsampled 100 times to 5,000 TCRs, after which Renyi diversity was computed with the R vegan package. To build CDR3 similarity networks, amino acid triplet string-kernel similarity was used, and CDR3s were connected when their pairwise similarity was above 0.82. The public reads were reprocessed in TCRdb via fastp at Q25 and MiXCR, keeping in-frame beta chains. Entries that share a CDR3 protein sequence are merged under the most common genes and DNA. The V and J calls and clone size are TCRdb's, not the authors'. The table for this sample lists 900 to 1,400 distinct CDR3 sequences; roughly 26% of them were counted only once. 20% of the sample comes from the top ten.

This clonotype originated in a male donor with early-stage non-small cell lung cancer. The chain employs TRBV28 and TRBJ2-1; the D segment could be TRBD2, given 6 matching bases. The sample in question was lung tumor tissue, obtained at surgery. The sequence in DNA is TGTGCCAGCAGCCAGGATTGGGGGAGGTCCTACAATGAGCAGTTCTTC. Its amino acids are CASSQDWGRSYNEQFF. Outside the CDR3, residues come from the reference TRBV28 and TRBJ2-1 proteins, so the full variable domain is: DVKVTQSSRYLVKRTGEKVFLECVQDMDHENMFWYRQDPGLGLRLIYFSYDVKMKEKGDIPEGYSVSREKKERFSLILESASTNQTSMYLCASSQDWGRSYNEQFFGPGTRLTVL.